A selection of T cell receptor beta chains follows, all from one sample in a study of early T cells in non-severe SARS-CoV-2 infection. TCRdb re-called the 5' RACE reads through MiXCR, storing one row per CDR3 protein. Of about 40,000 distinct CDR3 sequences in the sample, roughly 5% were seen once. The specimen was whole blood. The receptors derive from an adult who was a healthcare worker with PCR-confirmed SARS-CoV-2 infection or an uninfected control (not recorded which). Each CDR3 is given with its conserved first and last residue. Fields, in order: V gene, J gene, D gene, clone size, CDR3 DNA, CDR3 protein. The D gene is left open where the match is weak. The size field is filled for only some rows; it gives once, few, many or a size class.

TRBV11-2	TRBJ2-1	TRBD1	many	TGTGCCAGCAGCTACGGGACAGGGGTTATCAATGAGCAGTTCTTC	CASSYGTGVINEQFF
TRBV7-8	TRBJ2-1	-	-	TGTGCCAGCAGCTTAGGACTAGTTGTTTCTTACAATGAGCAGTTCTTC	CASSLGLVVSYNEQFF
TRBV12-3/TRBV12-4	TRBJ2-1	TRBD2	many	TGTGCCAGCAGTTCCGGGGGGAGCTCCTACAATGAGCAGTTCTTC	CASSSGGSSYNEQFF
TRBV20-1	TRBJ1-5	-	few	TGCAGTGCTAGTATCTGGGGGGCGCAGGGCAATCAGCCCCAGCATTTT	CSASIWGAQGNQPQHF
TRBV5-6	TRBJ2-3	-	few	TGTGCCAGCAGCACCCGGGACGATGGGGGAGATACGCAGTATTTT	CASSTRDDGGDTQYF
TRBV28	TRBJ2-6	-	few	TGTGCCAGCAGATCTAGCTCTGGGGCCAACGTCCTGACTTTC	CASRSSSGANVLTF
TRBV20-1	TRBJ1-6	-	many	TGCAGTGCTAGTGTGGGCCGCGGAAATAATTCACCCCTCCACTTT	CSASVGRGNNSPLHF
TRBV6-4	TRBJ2-2	-	many	TGTGCCAGCAGTGACAGGGCCACCGGGGAGCTGTTTTTT	CASSDRATGELFF
TRBV12-5	TRBJ1-5	TRBD1	many	TGTGCTAGTGGCCCGGGACAGAGCAATCAGCCCCAGCATTTT	CASGPGQSNQPQHF
TRBV20-1	TRBJ1-3	-	few	TGCAGTGCTAGAGATGCAGGGGCTGGAAACACCATATATTTT	CSARDAGAGNTIYF
TRBV9	TRBJ1-3	-	many	TGTGCCAGCAGCGTAGACAGCTACTCTGAAAACACCATATATTTT	CASSVDSYSENTIYF
TRBV12-3/TRBV12-4	TRBJ2-3	-	few	TGTGCCAGCAGTTTTCAGAGACTCAGCACAGATACGCAGTATTTT	CASSFQRLSTDTQYF
TRBV7-9	TRBJ1-4	TRBD1	-	TGTGCCAGCAGCTCACAGGGGCATAATGAAAAACTGTTTTTT	CASSSQGHNEKLFF
TRBV12-3/TRBV12-4	TRBJ1-4	TRBD1	-	TGTGCCAGCAGTATCAGGGGGCGTCGGGAAAAACTGTTTTTT	CASSIRGRREKLFF
TRBV7-6	TRBJ2-2	-	few	TGTGCCAGCAGCACCGACAACACCGGGGAGCTGTTTTTT	CASSTDNTGELFF
TRBV18	TRBJ2-1	-	many	TGTGCCAGCTCACCTTCTCGGGGACCCTCCTACAATGAGCAGTTCTTC	CASSPSRGPSYNEQFF
TRBV29-1	TRBJ2-7	-	medium-sized	TGCAGCGTTGTTGGGCAGGGAACCTACGAGCAGTACTTC	CSVVGQGTYEQYF
TRBV12-5	TRBJ1-1	TRBD1	few	TGTGCTAGTGGTTGGCGGACAGGGGGAGCTTTCTTT	CASGWRTGGAFF
TRBV6-2/TRBV6-3	TRBJ2-7	-	-	TGTGCCAGCAGTTACCCCGACTACTCCTACGAGCAGTACTTC	CASSYPDYSYEQYF
TRBV6-6	TRBJ2-3	TRBD2	-	TGTGCCAGCAGTTACGCGGGAGTAGCAGATACGCAGTATTTT	CASSYAGVADTQYF
TRBV28	TRBJ1-6	-	many	TGTGCCAGCTCTAATAATTCACCCCTCCACTTT	CASSNNSPLHF
TRBV7-6	TRBJ2-1	TRBD1	many	TGTGCCAGCAGCTTAGCGGGGGGACAGGGGGACAGGGATGAGCAGTTCTTC	CASSLAGGQGDRDEQFF
TRBV29-1	TRBJ2-5	-	few	TGCAGCGTTGGTTGGGGTAGTGATCAAGAGACCCAGTACTTC	CSVGWGSDQETQYF
TRBV10-2	TRBJ2-6	TRBD2	many	TGCGCCAGCAGGCCCACTAGCGGGAGATGGTCTGGGGCCAACGTCCTGACTTTC	CASRPTSGRWSGANVLTF
TRBV7-9	TRBJ2-7	-	many	TGTGCCAGCAGCCCGCTGGGTGGAGGGACCTACGAGCAGTACTTC	CASSPLGGGTYEQYF
TRBV7-2	TRBJ1-2	TRBD1	many	TGTGCCAGCAGCTCCTTCGTGACAGGGAGCTATGGCTACACCTTC	CASSSFVTGSYGYTF
TRBV6-1	TRBJ2-5	TRBD2	few	TGTGCCAGCAGCCTGACTAGCGGGGGAGAGACCCAGTACTTC	CASSLTSGGETQYF
TRBV5-1	TRBJ2-4	-	-	TGCGCCAGCTGGGGGACGGAAAACATTCAGTACTTC	CASWGTENIQYF
TRBV7-7	TRBJ2-1	-	-	TGTGCCAGCAGCTTAATTCGCGGCAATGAGCAGTTCTTC	CASSLIRGNEQFF
TRBV18	TRBJ1-5	-	many	TGTGCCAGCTCGGCCCAAGGGTTCACTAGCAATCAGCCCCAGCATTTT	CASSAQGFTSNQPQHF
TRBV15	TRBJ1-1	-	many	TGTGCCACCAGCAGAGACCCCCGGGGGCACACTGAAGCTTTCTTT	CATSRDPRGHTEAFF
TRBV27	TRBJ1-1	-	many	TGTGCCAGCAGTCTGTACAGTGCGAACACTGAAGCTTTCTTT	CASSLYSANTEAFF
TRBV24-1	TRBJ2-7	-	many	TGTGCCACCAGTGAAGTGTCGGAGCAGTACTTC	CATSEVSEQYF
TRBV7-2	TRBJ1-2	TRBD1	-	TGTGCCAGCAGCACCGGACAGGATAAAGATCAAACCTTC	CASSTGQDKDQTF
TRBV6-2/TRBV6-3	TRBJ2-7	-	-	TGTGCCAGCAGCACGGACAAAAAATACGAGCAGTACTTC	CASSTDKKYEQYF
TRBV5-1	TRBJ1-2	TRBD1	-	TGCGCCAGCAGCGTTCAGGGACAGGGGACGTCCGGCTACACCTTC	CASSVQGQGTSGYTF
TRBV6-1	TRBJ1-5	-	many	TGTGCCAGCAGTGAAGCGCAAGGGCTTCAGCCCCAGCATTTT	CASSEAQGLQPQHF
TRBV5-1	TRBJ2-1	-	-	TGCGCCAGCAGAATACCGGGACTGGACTACAATGAGCAGTTCTTC	CASRIPGLDYNEQFF
TRBV6-6	TRBJ2-7	-	-	TGTGCCAGCAGGATAGGCCCCTCCTACGAGCAGTACTTC	CASRIGPSYEQYF
TRBV2	TRBJ2-5	-	many	TGTGCCAGCAGTCCCGGGACGCGAGTTGGGACCCAGTACTTC	CASSPGTRVGTQYF
TRBV7-8	TRBJ2-3	-	many	TGTGCCAGCAGTCCCTGGGGATCGAACACAGATACGCAGTATTTT	CASSPWGSNTDTQYF
TRBV28	TRBJ2-3	-	many	TGTGCCAGCAGTGGGCTGAGAACCGCTAGCACAGATACGCAGTATTTT	CASSGLRTASTDTQYF
TRBV19	TRBJ1-5	TRBD1	many	TGTGCCAGTAGTACGGACAGGGCGAATCAGCCCCAGCATTTT	CASSTDRANQPQHF
TRBV9	TRBJ2-7	-	many	TGTGCCAGCAGCGCAACGGACGGTGCCTACGAGCAGTACTTC	CASSATDGAYEQYF
TRBV6-5	TRBJ1-2	TRBD1	many	TGTGCCAGCAGTTCCTGGACAGGGGAAGGCTACACCTTC	CASSSWTGEGYTF
TRBV4-3	TRBJ2-4	TRBD2	-	TGCGCCAGCAGCCAATCTACGAGCGGGGGGACGAAAAAAAACATTCAGTACTTC	CASSQSTSGGTKKNIQYF
TRBV6-6	TRBJ2-7	TRBD1	many	TGTGCCAGCAGTCCCCGACAGGGAGCGGCCTACGAGCAGTACTTC	CASSPRQGAAYEQYF
TRBV6-5	TRBJ1-6	-	many	TGTGCCAGCAGTTACTCCTCCTACGGTGGGGACCTTAATTCACCCCTCCACTTT	CASSYSSYGGDLNSPLHF